A single T cell receptor (beta chain) is shown here with its context. Its matching antigen is unknown. This sample is drawn from a study of shared clonotypes between healthy human individuals. Study information: Two female and three male donors aged 18 to 49 were enrolled.

Produced via immunoSEQ multiplex PCR; TCRdb's table is partial and in-frame only. This table has some 2,100,000 clones, 90% to 97% appearing once. The CDR3 contains 14 residues. V lost 1 base, J lost 2 bases, and 6 bases lay in between. Germline V CDR1 and CDR2: SGHDN, FVKESK. General observations from the study: Four donors had around 5.2% of their naive CD4 clonotypes in common.

Donors, healthy HIV-negative adults, lacked recent acute infections or vaccinations. What was sequenced was naive CD4+ T cells sorted from blood. Subset specified: CD45RA+ positively selected. The chain is built from TRBV14 and TRBJ1-3; D not resolved. This clonotype originated in a young man in good health. The chain's CDR3 is CASSQGRAGNTIYF. DNA for the CDR3: TGTGCCAGCAGCCAAGGAAGGGCTGGAAACACCATATATTTT.